This T cell receptor (beta chain) stems from a study of response to subunit inactivated influenza vaccine listed by TCRdb under 2018. As for the study more broadly: To follow how T cells responded to a trivalent subunit inactivated influenza vaccine, the researchers relied on deep quantitative profiling of the T cell receptor repertoire. Study-wide conclusions, independent of this receptor: According to the authors, only a limited number of new T cells may be recruited by each seasonal influenza vaccination.

From the germline V gene (reference sequence), CDR1 is DFQATT and CDR2 is SNEGSKA. The V and J ends are trimmed by 0 bases and 10 bases, leaving 19 bases between them. The CDR3, from cysteine to phenylalanine, totals 16 residues. Of all the DNA, just the CDR3 is kept, 48 bases in frame from base 1. This clonotype was detected many times. Its cognate antigen has yet to be identified. No base-level quality is on record; no much larger clone is a single base apart. Library creation used RT-PCR. The instrument was an Illumina HiSeq 2500. TCRdb reprocessing: public reads trimmed at Q25 with fastp, clones called with MiXCR, in-frame beta chains kept. Under each unique CDR3 protein, matching rows form one entry showing the most common genes and DNA. For this sample there are 290,000 or so distinct CDR3 sequences; approximately 21% appear just once. The ten largest clonotypes hold about a tenth of the sample.

This specimen consisted of PBMCs from blood, obtained about 19 months after vaccination. The chain is made from TRBV20-1 and TRBJ1-6; the D gene cannot be named for sure. The TCR comes from a man between 50 and 70 years old who received an inactivated influenza vaccine. Donor details come from another sample of the same person, matched by shared clones. The DNA sequence follows: TGCAGTGCTAGAGATCATTATGAGGGCTGGGGATCACCCCTCCACTTT. This codes for CSARDHYEGWGSPLHF.